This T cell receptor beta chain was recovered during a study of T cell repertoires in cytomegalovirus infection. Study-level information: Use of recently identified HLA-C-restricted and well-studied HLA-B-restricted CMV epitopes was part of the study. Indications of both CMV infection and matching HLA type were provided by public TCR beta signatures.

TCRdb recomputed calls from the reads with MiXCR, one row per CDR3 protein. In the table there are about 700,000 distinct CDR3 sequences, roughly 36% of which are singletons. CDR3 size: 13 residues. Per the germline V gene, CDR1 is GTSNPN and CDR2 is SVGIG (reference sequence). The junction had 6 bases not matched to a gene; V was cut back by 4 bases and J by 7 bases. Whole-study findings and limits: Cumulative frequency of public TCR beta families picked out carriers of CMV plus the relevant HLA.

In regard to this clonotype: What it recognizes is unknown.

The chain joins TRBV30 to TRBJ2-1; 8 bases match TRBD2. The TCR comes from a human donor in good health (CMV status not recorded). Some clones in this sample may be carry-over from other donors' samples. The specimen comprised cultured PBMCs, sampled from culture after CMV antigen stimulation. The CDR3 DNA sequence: TGTGCCTGGACTCGGGAGGGCCCAAATGAGCAGTTCTTC. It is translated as CAWTREGPNEQFF.